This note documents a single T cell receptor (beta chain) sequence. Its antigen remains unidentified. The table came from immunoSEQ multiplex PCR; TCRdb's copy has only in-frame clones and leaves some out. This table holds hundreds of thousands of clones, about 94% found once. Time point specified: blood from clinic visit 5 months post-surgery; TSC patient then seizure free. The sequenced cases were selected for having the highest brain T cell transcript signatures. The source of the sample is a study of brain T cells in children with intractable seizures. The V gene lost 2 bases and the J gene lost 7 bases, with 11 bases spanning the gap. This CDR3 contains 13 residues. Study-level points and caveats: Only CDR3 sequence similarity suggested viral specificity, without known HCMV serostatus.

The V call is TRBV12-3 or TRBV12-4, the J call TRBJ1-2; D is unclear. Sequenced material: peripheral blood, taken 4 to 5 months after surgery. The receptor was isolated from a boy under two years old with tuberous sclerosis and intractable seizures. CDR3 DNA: TGTGCCAGCAGTTTATTACAAGCGGGTGGCTACACCTTC. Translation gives CASSLLQAGGYTF.